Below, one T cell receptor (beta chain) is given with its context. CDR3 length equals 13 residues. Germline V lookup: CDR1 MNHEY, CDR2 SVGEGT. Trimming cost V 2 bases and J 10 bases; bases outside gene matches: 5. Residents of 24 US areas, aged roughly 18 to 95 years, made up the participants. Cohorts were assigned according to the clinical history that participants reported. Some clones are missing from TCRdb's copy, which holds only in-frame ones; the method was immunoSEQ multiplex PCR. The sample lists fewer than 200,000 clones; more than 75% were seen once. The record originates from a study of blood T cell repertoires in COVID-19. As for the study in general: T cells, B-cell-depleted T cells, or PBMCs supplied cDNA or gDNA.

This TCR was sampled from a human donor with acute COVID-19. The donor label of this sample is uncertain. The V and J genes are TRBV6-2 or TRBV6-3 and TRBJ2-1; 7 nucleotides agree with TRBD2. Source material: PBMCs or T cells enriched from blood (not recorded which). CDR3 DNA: TGTGCCAGCAGTTACCGGGTAGCGGGCGAGCAGTTCTTC. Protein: CASSYRVAGEQFF.